This T cell receptor beta chain was obtained from a study of T cell repertoires in cytomegalovirus infection. Whole-study context: Through public TCR beta signatures, both CMV infection and matching HLA type were indicated.

Germline V CDR1 and CDR2: SGHNT, YYREEE (reference sequence). V lost 0 bases, J lost 3 bases, and 7 bases stayed unmatched. This CDR3 is built from 18 residues. Each CDR3 protein gets one entry after TCRdb re-called the reads with MiXCR. The sample contains approximately 490,000 distinct CDR3 sequences, over 9% of which appear only once. This clonotype was counted only a few times. Its cognate antigen is unknown. Study conclusions and caveats: Cumulative public TCR beta family frequency identified carriers of CMV plus the relevant HLA. The ex vivo response was dominated by HLA-C-restricted CMV-specific TCR beta clonotypes.

The sample comprised PBMCs. The TCR comes from a human donor in good health (CMV status not recorded). Some clones in this sample may be carry-over from other donors' samples. The genes are TRBV5-4 and TRBJ2-2; 11 bases line up with TRBD2. The CDR3 DNA sequence: TGTGCCAGCAGCTTGGTGGTAGCGGGAGGGCCGGACACCGGGGAGCTGTTTTTT. It encodes CASSLVVAGGPDTGELFF.